The source of this T cell receptor (beta chain) is a study of T cells in Graves' hyperthyroidism and ophthalmopathy. For this clonotype: Antigen specificity is unknown. With a much larger clone just one base away, this may be a read error.

From germline, CDR1 is ENHRY and CDR2 SYGVKD. This CDR3 spans 15 amino acids. From less than 13 ml of fresh peripheral blood, PBMCs were isolated. Amplification of TCR beta CDR3 regions was performed using RNA transcripts as template. HTBI primers drove first-round RT-PCR of the TCR CDR3. One entry per CDR3 protein results from TCRdb running MiXCR on the multiplex PCR reads. Of roughly 700,000 distinct CDR3 sequences in the sample, around 40% were seen once. Study-wide points: Most expanded thyroid clonotypes above 0.001 recurred in blood.

This receptor was taken from a woman aged 40 to 50 with Graves' hyperthyroidism. V gene TRBV10-3 combines with J gene TRBJ2-5; 11 positions agree with TRBD1. The sample taken for sequencing was blood. DNA for the CDR3: TGTGCCAGCAGTTGGACAGGGGGCTTCCAAGAGACCCAGTACTTC. The encoded protein is CASSWTGGFQETQYF.